Listed below are T cell receptor beta chains from one sample, sequenced in a study of blood T cell repertoires in COVID-19. TCRdb keeps only in-frame clones here, not all; method: immunoSEQ multiplex PCR. This sample has 200,000 to 250,000 clones, with approximately 91% found just once. Sequencing was done on a sample of peripheral blood. The receptors stem from a woman aged 35 to 49 who had recovered from COVID-19. CDR3s leave out the opening cysteine and the closing phenylalanine or tryptophan. The order of the fields is CDR3 protein, V gene.

ASSPERESGTDTQY TRBV7-3
ASSLALAGGLNEQF TRBV5-1
ATGTSGKNTGELF TRBV24-1
ASSLEAGTDYGYT TRBV5-1
ASSPGLAGLYEQY TRBV6-2/TRBV6-3
ASSPLYRTATWQY TRBV27
AWSGWGGTGSYEQY TRBV30
ASRADRGKYT TRBV2
ASSSFGGQISDTQY TRBV7-2
ASSQDWQGGTSGSRSYEQY TRBV4-2
ASSIRDGGGHGYT TRBV19
SASPDRGHQPQH TRBV20-1
ASSSRGFGEKLF TRBV7-9
ASTGQGAYEQY TRBV21-1
ASSQRSDGRSGTSTDTQY TRBV3-1/TRBV3-2
ASSPGGATGNTIY TRBV28
ASSIPPTSGRARQF TRBV19
ASSLGTATGELF TRBV7-2
ASSFLGTNSPLH TRBV5-5
ASSLWQGLNSPLH TRBV27
ASSPRGTSSPKYNEQF TRBV6-6
ASSFDRANYGYT TRBV7-2
AWSAQTEAQPQH TRBV30
ASSLAGTGLTYEQY TRBV7-9
ASSATGVDQPQH TRBV18
ASSLTAPYEQY TRBV5-1
ASSRYGEGQETQY TRBV11-2
ASSRDRGPGYT TRBV5-6
ASRGDPNTGELF TRBV11-2
ASRSPPGNEQY TRBV6-5
ASSPVGGAGGRVDTQY TRBV7-6
ATSELGGGDNEQF TRBV24-1
ASSFGWRGDQF TRBV7-2
ASSSGVEQY TRBV19
ASRQGKGETQY TRBV7-9
ASSLSPGAPQY TRBV11-1
ASSPDSQETQY TRBV5-4
SVEDWFAGEVETQY TRBV29-1
ASSQERAGAYNEQF TRBV4-2
ASSLNRGRGYT TRBV5-4
ASMRRGDYNEQF TRBV2
ASGLVSGLVYSQETQY TRBV12-5
ASRSQGNYGYT TRBV19
ASSRTMYQPQH TRBV6-6
ASSQDPSSYNSPLH TRBV4-1
ASSQDPGQGQYSPLH TRBV4-3